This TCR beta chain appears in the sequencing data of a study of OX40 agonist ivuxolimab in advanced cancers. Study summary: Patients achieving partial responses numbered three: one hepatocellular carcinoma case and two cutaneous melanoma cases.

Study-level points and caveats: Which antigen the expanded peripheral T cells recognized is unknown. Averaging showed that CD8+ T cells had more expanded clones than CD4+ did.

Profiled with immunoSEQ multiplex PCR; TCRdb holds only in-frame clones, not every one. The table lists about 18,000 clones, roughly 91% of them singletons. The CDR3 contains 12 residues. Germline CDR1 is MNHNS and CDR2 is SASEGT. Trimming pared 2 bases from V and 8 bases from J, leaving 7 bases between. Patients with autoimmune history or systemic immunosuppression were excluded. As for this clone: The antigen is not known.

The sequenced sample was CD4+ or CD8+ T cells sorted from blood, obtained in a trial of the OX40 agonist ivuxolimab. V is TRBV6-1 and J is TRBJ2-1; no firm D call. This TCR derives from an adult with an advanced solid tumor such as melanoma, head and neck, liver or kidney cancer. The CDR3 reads CASSEHGDEQFF. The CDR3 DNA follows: TGTGCCAGCAGTGAACATGGGGATGAGCAGTTCTTC.